What follows are 2 T cell receptor beta chains derived from one specimen sequenced in a study of early stage breast cancer tumors. TCRdb's table, derived via immunoSEQ multiplex PCR, lists solely in-frame clones and lacks some. The data hold about 30,000 clones, with roughly two thirds observed a single time. The material sequenced was blood. The source of these receptors is a person aged 45 to 59 with breast cancer.

The chain combines TRBV7-9 with TRBJ2-3; 8 nucleotides agree with TRBD1. Germline trimming cut 4 bases from V and 0 bases from J; bases unmatched to any gene: 3. This CDR3 contains 15 residues. Germline V gene sequence: CDR1 SEHNR, CDR2 FQNEAQ (reference sequence). Here the CDR3 DNA reads TGTGCCAGCAGCTACCGGACAGGGAGCACAGATACGCAGTATTTT. As protein: CASSYRTGSTDTQYF.

Only a few counts were recorded for this clone. The rearrangement joins TRBV6-1 to TRBJ1-5; D possibly corresponds to TRBD1 (6 bases). Trimming left V 4 bases short and J 6 bases short, with 16 bases between. In germline, CDR1 is MNHNS, CDR2 SASEGT. This CDR3 comprises 15 residues. In DNA, the CDR3 is TGTGCCAGCAGTGCTGATCCACAGGGCGGTCAGCCCCAGCATTTT. Its protein is CASSADPQGGQPQHF.